A selection of T cell receptor beta chains follows, all from one sample in a study of blood T cell repertoires in COVID-19. Data came from immunoSEQ multiplex PCR; TCRdb stores just in-frame clones and leaves some out. The sample holds 65,000 to 85,000 clones; more than 75% are singletons and the top ten take about 11%. Input material: peripheral blood. Receptors originate from a woman under 30 with acute or convalescent COVID-19. Each CDR3 is given with its conserved first and last residue. Fields, in order: D gene, clone size, V gene, J gene, CDR3 protein, CDR3 DNA. D genes are given only for firm matches. Size is omitted from some rows. Given values are once, few, many or a class for expanded clones.

D: NA; size: NA; V: TRBV19; J: TRBJ2-3; CDR3: CASSIQGGRADTQYF; DNA: TGTGCCAGTAGTATACAGGGTGGAAGAGCAGATACGCAGTATTTT
D: NA; size: NA; V: TRBV21-1; J: TRBJ2-2; CDR3: CASSSKTSGGRQNTGELFF; DNA: TGTGCCAGCAGCAGTAAGACTAGCGGGGGTAGACAGAACACCGGGGAGCTGTTTTTT
D: NA; size: NA; V: TRBV30; J: TRBJ2-2; CDR3: CAWSVRESYSGELFF; DNA: TGTGCCTGGAGTGTCCGGGAAAGTTATTCCGGGGAGCTGTTTTTT
D: NA; size: NA; V: TRBV28; J: TRBJ1-6; CDR3: CASSLYPQSHNSPLHF; DNA: TGTGCCAGCAGTTTATACCCACAGTCCCATAATTCACCCCTCCACTTT
D: TRBD1; size: NA; V: TRBV28; J: TRBJ1-5; CDR3: CASRYGQGNQPQHF; DNA: TGTGCCAGCAGATACGGACAGGGGAATCAGCCCCAGCATTTT
D: TRBD2; size: NA; V: TRBV30; J: TRBJ2-3; CDR3: CAWSVVTGGNTQYF; DNA: TGTGCCTGGAGTGTAGTAACGGGAGGAAATACGCAGTATTTT
D: NA; size: NA; V: TRBV7-2; J: TRBJ2-3; CDR3: CASSLSGTDTQYF; DNA: TGTGCCAGCAGCTTGTCCGGGACAGATACGCAGTATTTT
D: TRBD1; size: once; V: TRBV3-1/TRBV3-2; J: TRBJ2-7; CDR3: CASSQPGQGFEQYF; DNA: TGTGCCAGCAGCCAACCGGGACAGGGTTTCGAGCAGTACTTC
D: NA; size: NA; V: TRBV27; J: TRBJ1-2; CDR3: CASSFGGLGGYTF; DNA: TGTGCCAGCAGTTTCGGGGGGCTGGGGGGCTACACCTTC
D: NA; size: NA; V: TRBV5-1; J: TRBJ1-1; CDR3: CASSQTGISNTEAFF; DNA: TGCGCCAGCAGCCAGACGGGTATCTCGAACACTGAAGCTTTCTTT
D: TRBD1; size: once; V: TRBV5-1; J: TRBJ1-4; CDR3: CASGTGGLTNEKLFF; DNA: TGCGCCAGCGGAACAGGGGGATTAACTAATGAAAAACTGTTTTTT
D: NA; size: NA; V: TRBV28; J: TRBJ1-2; CDR3: CAATNYYGYTF; DNA: TGTGCCGCAACAAATTATTATGGCTACACCTTC
D: NA; size: NA; V: TRBV18; J: TRBJ2-6; CDR3: CASSVQSGANVLTF; DNA: TGTGCCAGCTCAGTACAGTCTGGGGCCAACGTCCTGACTTTC